This T cell receptor (beta chain) was identified in a study of cytomegalovirus exposure and HLA in healthy donors. This CDR3 spans 14 amino acids. V shed 0 bases and J shed 7 bases, with 9 bases lying between them. Looked up from germline, CDR1 is SGHDN and CDR2 is FVKESK. It was with 60 Vbeta and 13 Jbeta primers that the PCR ran. The assay was immunoSEQ multiplex PCR, and TCRdb's table has in-frame clones only and misses some. The sample has 60,000 to 75,000 clones, around 72% seen once. The V and J genes are TRBV14 and TRBJ2-2; D possibly corresponds to TRBD2 (5 bases). The material sequenced was PBMCs. The TCR comes from a woman aged 40-49 years in good health and CMV-seropositive. CDR3 nucleotide sequence: TGTGCCAGCAGCCAAGACCGGGGAGTCGGGGAGCTGTTTTTT. This encodes CASSQDRGVGELFF.